The 8 T cell receptor beta chains below come from one sample, sequenced in a study of T-cell memory formation after mild COVID-19 (dated by TCRdb to about 2021). Preparation of the library involved 5' RACE. The sequencer listed for this sample is Illumina NovaSeq 6000. The public reads were run again by TCRdb, first through fastp at Q25 and then through MiXCR, and only productive beta chains were kept. Rows with one shared CDR3 protein collapse into an entry with the most common genes and DNA. For this sample there are fewer than 650,000 distinct CDR3 sequences; 17% appear just once. Less than 10% of the sample goes to the ten largest clones. The sequenced sample consisted of PBMCs or a T cell subset sorted from them (not recorded which). The receptors derive from an adult woman who had mild COVID-19 (a few samples of this study predate the infection). The sample titles of this study are shuffled in the database, so cell type and time point are left out; the donor was told from shared clones.

This clonotype showed up just a few times. The rearrangement uses TRBV10-3 and TRBJ1-5; possibly TRBD1 for D (5 bases). The CDR3 has 14 residues. The germline gives CDR1 ENHRY, CDR2 SYGVKD. V was cut by 0 bases and J by 5 bases, with 8 bases left in between. This CDR3 is CAISESQGDQPQHF. The CDR3 DNA reads as TGTGCCATCAGTGAGTCGCAGGGCGATCAGCCCCAGCATTTT.

The gene calls are TRBV7-9 and TRBJ2-4, with 8 bases lining up with TRBD2. V gave up 2 bases and J gave up 8 bases; unmatched junction bases: 8. The germline CDR1 and CDR2 sequences are SEHNR and FQNEAQ (reference sequence). The CDR3 spans 15 residues. This chain's CDR3 is CASSLMGGLEDIQYF. The CDR3 DNA sequence: TGTGCCAGCAGCTTAATGGGGGGACTAGAGGACATTCAGTACTTC.

This clonotype was observed a handful of times. The gene calls are TRBV12-3 or TRBV12-4 and TRBJ1-5, with 12 bases matching TRBD1. This CDR3 is built from 16 residues. After removal of 6 bases from V and 4 bases from J, the junction contained 7 bases not matched to a gene. The CDR3 DNA sequence: TGTGCCAGCAGCCCTCCGGGACAGGGGGCAAATCAGCCCCAGCATTTT. As protein: CASSPPGQGANQPQHF.

This clonotype was counted a few times. V is TRBV6-1 and J is TRBJ1-2; D is uncertain. This CDR3 region has 14 residues. V lost 7 bases and J 0 bases, leaving 12 bases between the germline ends. Germline V lookup: CDR1 MNHNS, CDR2 SASEGT. The CDR3 loop is CASTLGTTNYGYTF. The CDR3 DNA is TGTGCCAGCACTTTGGGCACTACTAACTATGGCTACACCTTC.

This clonotype was observed many times. CDR3 bases: TGTGCCAGCTGGGGACTAGGGGCAACTAGCACAGATACGCAGTATTTT. Amino acid sequence: CASWGLGATSTDTQYF. The chain employs TRBV27 and TRBJ2-3; 8 bases agree with TRBD2. This CDR3 contains 16 residues. Germline V gene data show CDR1 as MNHEY and CDR2 as SMNVEV (reference sequence). V shed 8 bases, J shed 0 bases, and the junction held 10 bases outside the gene matches.

This clonotype was picked up a small number of times. V and J are TRBV20-1 and TRBJ2-1; the D gene could be TRBD1 or TRBD2 (5 bases each). Trimming pared 6 bases from V and 15 bases from J, leaving 21 bases between. Germline V CDR1 and CDR2: DFQATT, SNEGSKA (reference sequence). This CDR3 has 12 amino acids. The CDR3 here is CSASWDHKTGFF. The CDR3 nucleotides are TGCAGTGCGAGTTGGGACCACAAGACGGGGTTCTTC.

The gene calls are TRBV4-1 and TRBJ2-2, with a possible D match to TRBD1 (6 bases). The germline V gene encodes CDR1 MGHRA and CDR2 YSYEKL. The CDR3 totals 16 residues. V lost 3 bases, J lost 4 bases, and 15 bases lay in between. The CDR3 loop reads CASSHPDGTPTGELFF. CDR3 bases: TGCGCCAGCAGCCACCCCGATGGGACACCCACCGGGGAGCTGTTTTTT.

This clonotype came up a few times. The CDR3 DNA follows: TGTGCCAGCAGCTATCGGTGGGATGAGCAGTTCTTC. It encodes CASSYRWDEQFF. This sequence joins TRBV9 and TRBJ2-1; the D is unclear. Germline V gene lookup returns CDR1 SGDLS and CDR2 YYNGEE. The ends were cut back, 4 bases at V and 8 bases at J, with 10 bases in the middle. This CDR3 region has 12 residues.